One sample yielded the 11 T cell receptor beta chains listed below, sequenced in a study of cytomegalovirus exposure and HLA in healthy donors. 13 Jbeta primers and 60 Vbeta primers were used for the PCR. The data were produced by immunoSEQ multiplex PCR, yet TCRdb's version contains in-frame clones alone and is incomplete. The sample contains roughly 93,000 clones, roughly 79% of which appear only once. Source material: PBMCs. The source of these receptors is a man aged 25-40 years in good health and CMV-seronegative.

The gene calls are TRBV11-2 and TRBJ1-2; the D gene is possibly TRBD1 (5 bases). Trimming took 5 bases from V and 7 from J, leaving 14 bases between them. The CDR3 sequence is 13 residues long. Germline loops: CDR1 SGHAT, CDR2 FQNNGV. The CDR3 spells CASSTQGLVGYTF. The CDR3, as DNA: TGTGCCAGCAGCACCCAGGGCCTGGTTGGCTACACCTTC. The full variable domain, its missing parts supplied by reference TRBV11-2 and TRBJ1-2, is EAGVAQSPRYKIIEKRQSVAFWCNPISGHATLYWYQQILGQGPKLLIQFQNNGVVDDSQLPKDRFSAERLKGVDSTLKIQPAKLEDSAVYLCASSTQGLVGYTFGSGTRLTVV.

The rearrangement links TRBV27 to TRBJ1-1; D possibly corresponds to TRBD1 (5 bases). The germline V and J ends were trimmed by 6 bases and 5 bases, with 19 bases remaining between them. CDR3 length equals 15 residues. Germline V gives CDR1 MNHEY, CDR2 SMNVEV (reference sequence). The CDR3 DNA reads TGTGCCAGCAGGCTGGGAGGGGCGAGGGGAACTGAAGCTTTCTTT. It specifies CASRLGGARGTEAFF.

The V call is TRBV29-1, the J call TRBJ1-2, with D perhaps matching TRBD1 (6 bases). Germline loops: CDR1 SQVTM, CDR2 ANQGSEA. This CDR3 contains 13 residues. Trimming removed 6 bases at V and 2 bases at J, with 13 bases between. CDR3: CSVSRGPNYGYTF. In DNA, the CDR3 is TGCAGCGTCAGCAGGGGACCAAACTATGGCTACACCTTC.

This chain links TRBV6-5 with TRBJ1-5; 10 nucleotides match TRBD1. V trimming: 2 bases; J trimming: 6 bases; junction bases outside the gene matches: 4. The CDR3 totals 15 residues. CDR1 MNHEY and CDR2 SVGAGI come from the germline V gene. The CDR3 is CASSYRQGAGQPQHF. The CDR3 nucleotides read TGTGCCAGCAGTTACCGACAGGGGGCCGGTCAGCCCCAGCATTTT.

This clone appeared a single time. This sequence joins TRBV27 and TRBJ1-1; unclear D gene. This CDR3 is built from 14 residues. CDR1 is MNHEY and CDR2 is SMNVEV in the germline V gene (reference sequence). Trimming left V 4 bases short and J 0 bases short, with 9 bases between. For the CDR3, the DNA is TGTGCCAGCAGTTCCTGGAGGGTGAACACTGAAGCTTTCTTT. Protein product: CASSSWRVNTEAFF.

The CDR3 protein is CASSTTAYGYTF. The DNA of the CDR3 is TGTGCCAGTAGTACCACAGCCTATGGCTACACCTTC. The rearrangement links TRBV19 to TRBJ1-2, with unresolved D. Germline V lookup: CDR1 LNHDA, CDR2 SQIVND (reference sequence). The ends were cut back, 4 bases at V and 4 bases at J, with 7 bases in the middle. The CDR3 is 12 residues long.

The genes are TRBV14 and TRBJ1-1; D is unresolved. From germline, CDR1 is SGHDN and CDR2 FVKESK. V lost 4 bases, J lost 7 bases, and 13 bases lay in between. The CDR3 length is 13 residues. The CDR3 DNA reads TGTGCCAGCAGCCGCTTACGGGAGGGTGAAGCTTTCTTT. It yields the protein CASSRLREGEAFF.

CDR3 sequence: CASSFWGPEVGYTF. As DNA, the CDR3 is TGTGCCAGCAGCTTCTGGGGCCCAGAGGTTGGCTACACCTTC. The chain combines TRBV7-9 with TRBJ1-2, with a possible D match to TRBD1 (5 bases). Looked up from germline, CDR1 is SEHNR and CDR2 is FQNEAQ (reference sequence). Between the trimmed V and J ends, which lost 3 bases and 7 bases, there was a span of 15 bases. The CDR3 has 14 residues.

This chain connects TRBV6-5 to TRBJ2-5, with D unresolved. The J call is in doubt because the DNA end fits TRBJ2-7 better. Germline values: CDR1 MNHEY, CDR2 SVGAGI. CDR3 length: 15 amino acids. The CDR3 DNA follows: TGTGCCAGCAGTTATGGGTGGGTTAAGGCGAGCGAGCAGTACTTC. Translating it yields CASSYGWVKASEQYF.

This chain connects TRBV6-5 to TRBJ1-5; D not resolved. The CDR3 sequence is 15 residues long. Trimming removed 2 bases from V and 5 bases from J, with 13 bases in between. Germline assignment: CDR1 MNHEY and CDR2 SVGAGI. CDR3 sequence: CASSYNALGDQPQHF. DNA for the CDR3: TGTGCCAGCAGTTACAACGCCCTGGGAGATCAGCCCCAGCATTTT.

J is TRBJ1-4 and V is TRBV7-9; no clear D gene. Deletions cut 10 bases from V and 6 bases from J, with 18 bases between. Germline V gene lookup returns CDR1 SEHNR and CDR2 FQNEAQ (reference sequence). This CDR3 is built from 14 residues. The CDR3 DNA sequence: TGTGCCACCCAGCCGGCGGGCAGAGATGAAAAACTGTTTTTT. This codes for CATQPAGRDEKLFF.